Sequencing of this TCR beta chain was carried out in a study of control samples from healthy donors and cancer patients. Data came from immunoSEQ multiplex PCR; TCRdb stores just in-frame clones and leaves some out. The sample lists some 150,000 clones, more than 85% occurring once. There are 14 residues in the CDR3. Trimming removed 4 bases at V and 3 bases at J, with 10 bases between. Germline values: CDR1 LNHDA, CDR2 SQIVND (reference sequence). This rearrangement joins TRBV19 to TRBJ1-5, with D unresolved. The sequence was obtained from a man aged 25-40 years in good health. The sequencing sample was made of blood. CDR3 residues: CASSTTRYNQPQHF. CDR3 nucleotides: TGTGCCAGTAGTACAACGCGTTACAATCAGCCCCAGCATTTT.